The subject of this entry is one TCR beta chain. Its antigen is not identified. Germline V CDR1 and CDR2: DFQATT, SNEGSKA (reference sequence). The CDR3 runs 11 residues. V trimming: 3 bases; J trimming: 6 bases; junction bases outside the gene matches: 2. Generated by immunoSEQ multiplex PCR, the TCRdb table keeps only in-frame clones and is missing some. The sample consists of tens of thousands of clones, approximately 94% of them appearing once. Recipients received nonmyeloablative bone marrow transplants from related graft donors, with transient mixed chimerism. Unstimulated regulatory T cells (CD4+CD25+CD127-), CD4+CD25- non-regulatory cells, CD4 and CD8 cells were FACS-sorted from thawed PBMCs. The sample belongs to a study of Tregs in tolerant kidney transplant recipients. Study observations and caveats: Findings come from small patient numbers and require larger validation. Activated donor B cell expansion appeared to reveal the most relevant donor-specific TCRbeta repertoire. Some patients' samples used different primers over time, so nucleotide sequences weren't comparable.

The receptor's source is a human patient who received a combined kidney and bone marrow transplant. Among the T cells, some may be from the graft donor. Sequenced material: CD4+ T cells from blood (PBMCs), taken 12 months after the transplant. This sequence joins TRBV20-1 and TRBJ2-7; 7 bases fit TRBD1. The CDR3 reads CSARRTGEQYF. In DNA, the CDR3 is TGCAGTGCTAGGAGGACAGGCGAGCAGTACTTC.